The 13 T cell receptor beta chains below come from one sample, sequenced in a study of blood T cell repertoires in COVID-19. Produced via immunoSEQ multiplex PCR; TCRdb's table is partial and in-frame only. The table lists 250,000 or so clones, around 89% of them singletons. Sequenced material: PBMCs or T cells enriched from blood (not recorded which). These receptors were obtained from a man between 35 and 55 years old who had recovered from COVID-19.

The chain combines TRBV12-5 with TRBJ2-1, with TRBD2 matching 7 bases. V gave up 6 bases and J gave up 9 bases; unmatched junction bases: 8. The CDR3 consists of 13 residues. CDR1 is LGHNT, CDR2 FRNRAP, per germline. DNA of the CDR3: TGTGCTAGTGGATGGGGAGGGTTTGCTGAGCAGTTCTTC. Translated, it gives CASGWGGFAEQFF.

The chain employs TRBV7-3 and TRBJ1-2, with D perhaps matching TRBD1 (5 bases). Germline V gene lookup returns CDR1 SGHTA and CDR2 FQGTGA. The CDR3 runs to 14 residues. Trimming removed 2 bases from V and 4 bases from J, with 11 bases in between. The CDR3 is CASSLEAGIYGYTF. The CDR3 DNA sequence: TGTGCCAGCAGCTTAGAAGCAGGGATCTATGGCTACACCTTC.

The chain combines TRBV3-1 (or the pseudogene TRBV3-2) with TRBJ2-3; D might be TRBD2 (7 bases). There are 15 residues in the CDR3. Germline V CDR1 and CDR2: LGHDT, YNNKEL (reference sequence). V shed 4 bases and J shed 5 bases, with 16 bases lying between them. CDR3 region: CASSLGGGLVDTQYF. For the CDR3, the DNA is TGTGCCAGCAGCCTGGGGGGGGGCTTAGTAGATACGCAGTATTTT.

This chain uses TRBV6-5 with TRBJ1-5, with D perhaps TRBD1 (5 bases). Germline V gene data show CDR1 as MNHEY and CDR2 as SVGAGI. Deletions cut 2 bases from V and 7 bases from J, with 12 bases between. The CDR3 covers 14 residues. CDR3 loop: CASSYEAGIQPQHF. The CDR3 DNA reads TGTGCCAGCAGTTACGAGGCAGGGATCCAGCCCCAGCATTTT.

The V call is TRBV4-1, the J call TRBJ1-1; no clear D gene. The CDR3 has 18 residues. V shed 4 bases and J shed 2 bases, with 23 bases lying between them. Germline CDR1 MGHRA, CDR2 YSYEKL. CDR3 in amino acids: CASSPFDAGSVLNTEAFF. The DNA for the CDR3 is TGCGCCAGCAGCCCTTTCGATGCGGGGTCCGTACTTAACACTGAAGCTTTCTTT.

V gene TRBV9 combines with J gene TRBJ1-2; D is perhaps TRBD1 (5 bases). Germline loops: CDR1 SGDLS, CDR2 YYNGEE. V was cut by 3 bases and J by 1 base, with 7 bases left in between. This CDR3 is built from 13 residues. Here the CDR3 DNA reads TGTGCCAGCAGCGAAGACAGTAACTATGGCTACACCTTC. Its protein product is CASSEDSNYGYTF.

The chain carries TRBV27 and TRBJ1-1, with D unresolved. CDR1 and CDR2 (germline): MNHEY, SMNVEV (reference sequence). V was shortened by 0 bases and J by 6 bases, with 8 bases between the two germline ends. This CDR3 is 13 amino acids long. CDR3 protein: CASSLSEYSEAFF. CDR3 DNA sequence: TGTGCCAGCAGTTTATCGGAGTATTCTGAAGCTTTCTTT.

This chain uses TRBV5-8 with TRBJ2-7, with 7 bases that match TRBD2. Looked up from germline, CDR1 is SGHTS and CDR2 is YDEGEE. V shed 8 bases and J 0 bases; nucleotides not matched to a gene: 8. CDR3 size: 14 residues. CDR3: CASTRGGSSYEQYF. CDR3 sequence (DNA): TGTGCCAGTACCCGGGGCGGGAGCTCCTACGAGCAGTACTTC.

The gene calls are TRBV19 and TRBJ1-2, with 10 nucleotides matching TRBD1. The CDR3 totals 15 residues. Germline-derived CDR1 and CDR2 are LNHDA and SQIVND (reference sequence). V shed 4 bases, J shed 6 bases, and the junction held 8 bases outside the gene matches. The CDR3: CASSTGTGDLDGYTF. The CDR3 coding sequence is TGTGCCAGTAGTACGGGGACAGGGGATTTGGATGGCTACACCTTC.

V is TRBV29-1 and J is TRBJ1-2, with 8 bases lining up with TRBD1. The CDR3 loop spans 12 amino acids. Per the germline V gene, CDR1 is SQVTM and CDR2 is ANQGSEA. V shed 6 bases, J shed 10 bases, and the junction held 10 bases outside the gene matches. The CDR3 loop reads CSVGTPGGLYTF. The CDR3 nucleotides read TGCAGCGTAGGAACTCCAGGGGGCCTCTACACCTTC.

V is TRBV2 and J is TRBJ2-7; D remains unclear. The CDR3 has 20 amino acids. The germline CDR1 and CDR2 sequences are SNHLY and FYNNEI. V lost 4 bases and J lost 5, with 33 bases in between. The CDR3 loop reads CASSVPFVPRHEAHGNEQYF. The CDR3 region has the DNA TGTGCCAGCAGTGTACCCTTTGTGCCGAGGCACGAGGCCCATGGAAACGAGCAGTACTTC.

The V call is TRBV4-1, the J call TRBJ2-3, with 8 bases identical to TRBD2. The CDR3 extends over 16 amino acids. With V trimmed by 3 bases and J by 5 bases, 10 bases remained unmatched. Germline values: CDR1 MGHRA, CDR2 YSYEKL. CDR3 amino acids: CASSHSGTSVGDTQYF. The DNA for the CDR3 is TGCGCCAGCAGCCATTCCGGGACTAGTGTGGGAGATACGCAGTATTTT.

This clone appeared once. The chain is built from TRBV3-1 (or the pseudogene TRBV3-2) and TRBJ2-3, with TRBD1 as a possible D gene (5 bases). Germline assignment: CDR1 LGHDT and CDR2 YNNKEL (reference sequence). The ends were cut back, 1 base at V and 0 bases at J, with 8 bases in the middle. This CDR3 is 15 amino acids long. For the CDR3, the DNA is TGTGCCAGCAGCCAAGGGACACCCAGCACAGATACGCAGTATTTT. It specifies CASSQGTPSTDTQYF.